A single sample gave rise to the 12 T cell receptor beta chains below, sequenced in a study of naive and memory T cell subsets. Ligated cDNA underwent four rounds of PCR with nested alpha and beta constant region primers and SP2. TCRdb passed the UMI-ligation and nested PCR reads through MiXCR, listing each CDR3 protein once. The sample includes tens of thousands of distinct CDR3 sequences, around 5.2% seen only once; the top ten take around 7%. An oligonucleotide containing a UMI was ligated to the 3' end of TCR cDNA. Sequences were obtained from blood. These receptors all come from an adult in good health.

This clonotype has at least ten counts. The rearrangement joins TRBV28 to TRBJ1-1; D is perhaps TRBD1 (5 bases). This CDR3 comprises 15 residues. Germline V gene data show CDR1 as MDHEN and CDR2 as SYDVKM. V shed 3 bases and J shed 1 base, with 12 bases lying between them. CDR3 sequence (DNA): TGTGCCAGCAGTTTGGTGGGGCGCGAGAACACTGAAGCTTTCTTT. This codes for CASSLVGRENTEAFF.

The gene calls are TRBV27 and TRBJ2-7; D is perhaps TRBD1 (6 bases). Trimming removed 5 bases at V and 3 bases at J, with 17 bases between. CDR1 is MNHEY and CDR2 is SMNVEV in the germline V gene (reference sequence). The CDR3 contains 15 residues. The chain's CDR3 is CASSPRGAWCYEQYF. For the CDR3, the DNA is TGTGCCAGCAGTCCCAGGGGCGCGTGGTGCTACGAGCAGTACTTC.

This clonotype appeared a few times. The V call is TRBV25-1, the J call TRBJ2-5, with TRBD1 as a possible D gene (6 bases). Trimming left V 6 bases short and J 1 base short, with 9 bases between. Germline CDR1 and CDR2: MGHDK and SYGVNS. The CDR3 has 13 amino acids. This CDR3 is CASSQTGQETQYF. The DNA of the CDR3 is TGTGCCAGCAGCCAGACAGGCCAAGAGACCCAGTACTTC.

This chain joins TRBV12-3 or TRBV12-4 and TRBJ2-7, with 7 bases that match TRBD1. Trimming removed 4 bases from V and 1 base from J; junction bases left unmatched: 10. The CDR3 totals 16 residues. The CDR3 protein is CASSSWATGFSYEQYF. DNA for the CDR3: TGTGCCAGCAGTTCCTGGGCGACAGGGTTTTCCTACGAGCAGTACTTC.

In its sample, this clonotype was seen many times. The J gene is TRBJ2-1, the V gene TRBV12-3 or TRBV12-4; D is uncertain. V shed 5 bases and J shed 6 bases, with 8 bases lying between them. CDR3 length equals 12 residues. CDR3 in DNA: TGTGCCAGCAGTCGAGTAGGCAATGAGCAGTTCTTC. This translates into CASSRVGNEQFF.

This clonotype was observed at least ten times. The J gene is TRBJ2-7, the V gene TRBV25-1, with 9 bases identical to TRBD1. Trimming took 2 bases from V and 3 from J; bases not matched to a gene: 5. The germline CDR1 and CDR2 sequences are MGHDK and SYGVNS. CDR3 length: 15 residues. Here the CDR3 reads CASSEPGTGFYEQYF. The DNA of the CDR3 is TGTGCCAGCAGTGAACCCGGGACAGGGTTCTACGAGCAGTACTTC.

The chain employs TRBV19 and TRBJ2-3; 10 positions agree with TRBD2. V shed 5 bases and J 3 bases; nucleotides not matched to a gene: 2. Looked up from germline, CDR1 is LNHDA and CDR2 is SQIVND (reference sequence). The CDR3 runs 14 residues. CDR3: CASSQAGGTDTQYF. The CDR3 nucleotides are TGTGCCAGTAGTCAAGCGGGAGGGACAGATACGCAGTATTTT.

In its sample, this clonotype was seen a few times. The chain combines TRBV6-5 with TRBJ1-1; perhaps TRBD1 as D (5 bases). This CDR3 comprises 15 residues. Looked up from germline, CDR1 is MNHEY and CDR2 is SVGAGI. V was clipped by 6 bases and J by 3 bases, with 17 bases between them. CDR3 amino acids: CASRGRIGGDTEAFF. The CDR3 DNA is TGTGCCAGCAGGGGACGGATAGGCGGTGACACTGAAGCTTTCTTT.

In this sample, this clonotype turned up many times. This chain joins TRBV20-1 and TRBJ2-1; possibly TRBD1 or TRBD2 for D (5 bases each). Germline V gene data show CDR1 as DFQATT and CDR2 as SNEGSKA (reference sequence). There are 15 residues in the CDR3. V was shortened by 4 bases and J by 8 bases, with 21 bases between the two germline ends. The CDR3 DNA sequence: TGCAGTGCTATCGGGACCGCCGATCTTACGGATGAGCAGTTCTTC. Amino acids: CSAIGTADLTDEQFF.

This clonotype has at least ten counts. This rearrangement joins TRBV19 to TRBJ1-5, with 7 bases that match TRBD1. From germline, CDR1 is LNHDA and CDR2 SQIVND (reference sequence). This CDR3 is 16 amino acids long. With 3 bases clipped from V and 0 bases from J, the junction kept 5 bases outside the gene matches. The CDR3 region has the DNA TGTGCCAGTAGTATCGGACAGGTTTATAGCAATCAGCCCCAGCATTTT. It translates to CASSIGQVYSNQPQHF. Drawing the rest from reference TRBV19 and TRBJ1-5, the complete variable domain is DGGITQSPKYLFRKEGQNVTLSCEQNLNHDAMYWYRQDPGQGLRLIYYSQIVNDFQKGDIAEGYSVSREKKESFPLTVTSAQKNPTAFYLCASSIGQVYSNQPQHFGDGTRLSIL.

The table lists this clonotype with many counts. The DNA for the CDR3 is TGTGCCAGCAGTTACTCGGGGAAATACACTGAAGCTTTCTTT. Its translation is CASSYSGKYTEAFF. This chain joins TRBV6-2 or TRBV6-3 and TRBJ1-1; D not certain. V dropped 0 bases and J dropped 3 bases, with 8 bases sitting between them. Germline values: CDR1 MNHEY, CDR2 SVGEGT. The CDR3 is 14 amino acids.

This clonotype was recorded many times. This chain uses TRBV7-9 with TRBJ1-1, with TRBD1 matching over 12 bases. CDR1 is SEHNR, CDR2 FQNEAQ, per germline (reference sequence). After removal of 2 bases from V and 5 bases from J, the junction contained 9 bases not matched to a gene. The CDR3 sequence is 17 residues long. DNA of the CDR3: TGTGCCAGCAGCTTATCGGGGACAGGGGGCTCAGGGACTGAAGCTTTCTTT. Translating it yields CASSLSGTGGSGTEAFF.